Presented here are 24 T cell receptor beta chains from one specimen sequenced in a study of blood T cells in healthy people across ages. The second PCR ran about 6 to 11 cycles with a sample-barcoded 5' primer and J-beta primers. TCRdb re-analysed the 5' RACE reads in MiXCR, keeping a single row per CDR3 protein. The data contain approximately 1,000,000 distinct CDR3 sequences, 35% to 55% of them singletons. Sequencing was done on a sample of blood. Source of these receptors: a woman in her fifties or sixties in good health.

The CDR3 DNA reads as TGCGCCAGCAGCTTGGACGGCAGGAACTACGAGCAGTACTTC. It specifies CASSLDGRNYEQYF. The gene calls are TRBV5-1 and TRBJ2-7; D unclear. The germline CDR1 and CDR2 sequences are SGHRS and YFSETQ. V lost 0 bases, J lost 3 bases, and 10 bases lay in between. CDR3 length equals 14 residues.

The chain couples TRBV12-3 or TRBV12-4 to TRBJ2-4; either TRBD1 or TRBD2 may supply D (5 bases each). CDR3 size: 13 residues. Trimming removed 7 bases from V and 13 bases from J, with 20 bases in between. The CDR3 reads CASTPGTQAEQYF. As DNA, the CDR3 is TGTGCCAGCACCCCCGGGACCCAGGCGGAGCAGTACTTC.

This clonotype was seen only a few times. The chain employs TRBV12-3 or TRBV12-4 and TRBJ2-3; perhaps TRBD2 as D (5 bases). The CDR3 contains 15 residues. V gave up 2 bases and J gave up 6 bases, with 15 bases separating them. CDR3 nucleotides: TGTGCCAGCAGTTTAAATCTAGCAGGTTCTGATACGCAGTATTTT. Its translation is CASSLNLAGSDTQYF.

This rearrangement joins TRBV6-1 to TRBJ2-1; 10 bases fit TRBD2. V gave up 11 bases and J gave up 10 bases; unmatched junction bases: 11. The germline CDR1 and CDR2 sequences are MNHNS and SASEGT. There are 13 residues in the CDR3. The CDR3 region is CASRRSGGEEQFF. The CDR3 DNA reads as TGTGCCTCCAGGAGGAGCGGGGGGGAAGAGCAGTTCTTC.

This clonotype appeared many times. The chain couples TRBV15 to TRBJ2-1; D is undetermined. The CDR3 is 14 residues long. CDR1 and CDR2 from the germline V gene are LNHNV and YYDKDF (reference sequence). V was clipped by 0 bases and J by 6 bases, with 9 bases between them. The CDR3 loop reads CATSRDLDSNEQFF. DNA of the CDR3: TGTGCCACCAGCAGAGATCTCGACTCCAATGAGCAGTTCTTC.

The gene calls are TRBV20-1 and TRBJ2-7; TRBD1 aligns across 11 bases. Trimming took 4 bases from V and 3 from J; bases not matched to a gene: 5. Germline-derived CDR1 and CDR2 are DFQATT and SNEGSKA (reference sequence). The CDR3 runs 14 residues. This CDR3 reads CSAKDGTGGYEQYF. CDR3 in DNA: TGCAGTGCTAAGGACGGGACAGGGGGCTACGAGCAGTACTTC.

The chain couples TRBV20-1 to TRBJ1-6, with 10 bases lining up with TRBD1. The germline V gene encodes CDR1 DFQATT and CDR2 SNEGSKA (reference sequence). There are 18 residues in the CDR3. Trimming took 5 bases from V and 10 from J; bases not matched to a gene: 20. CDR3 in DNA: TGCAGTGCTTTCCCGCTCGGGACAGGGGTCGGCGGTGGGTCACCCCTCCACTTT. It encodes CSAFPLGTGVGGGSPLHF.

The chain couples TRBV20-1 to TRBJ2-5; TRBD2 matches at 9 bases. The J call may be faulty, since TRBJ2-4 better matches the DNA end. Germline V CDR1 and CDR2: DFQATT, SNEGSKA (reference sequence). The CDR3 sequence is 14 residues long. The CDR3 DNA reads as TGCAGTGCTAGAGAAACAGCGGGAGGAAACATTCAGTACTTC. Its translation is CSARETAGGNIQYF.

The V call is TRBV6-1, the J call TRBJ2-1; no definite D call. Germline loops: CDR1 MNHNS, CDR2 SASEGT. The CDR3 sequence is 13 residues long. The V and J ends lost 4 bases and 5 bases respectively, with 9 bases between them. CDR3 sequence: CASSVENDNEQFF. The CDR3 nucleotides are TGTGCCAGCAGTGTTGAAAACGACAATGAGCAGTTCTTC.

CDR3 in amino acids: CASSFSWATDTQYF. CDR3 DNA sequence: TGTGCCAGCAGCTTCAGCTGGGCCACAGATACGCAGTATTTT. The V call is TRBV11-2, the J call TRBJ2-3, with D hard to call. V was shortened by 3 bases and J by 2 bases, with 9 bases between the two germline ends. CDR3 length equals 14 residues. Germline V gives CDR1 SGHAT, CDR2 FQNNGV.

This clonotype was seen more than once but under ten times. This chain uses TRBV4-1 with TRBJ2-7, with TRBD2 identical over 14 bases. Per the germline V gene, CDR1 is MGHRA and CDR2 is YSYEKL. V trimming: 0 bases; J trimming: 0 bases; junction bases outside the gene matches: 13. The CDR3 is 21 amino acids. The CDR3 spells CASSQDLLGTSGRLRSYEQYF. The CDR3 DNA reads TGCGCCAGCAGCCAAGACTTGTTGGGGACTAGCGGGAGATTACGCTCCTACGAGCAGTACTTC.

The genes are TRBV10-2 and TRBJ2-3; 8 bases agree with TRBD1. V lost 6 bases to trimming and J lost 6 bases; unmatched junction nucleotides: 5. The CDR3 is made up of 13 amino acids. Germline V gene data show CDR1 as WSHSY and CDR2 as SAAADI. The CDR3, as DNA: TGCGCCAGCAGCGGCAGGGGGCCGGATACGCAGTATTTT. This codes for CASSGRGPDTQYF.

This clonotype was observed a handful of times. The chain has TRBV11-2 and TRBJ2-4, with no clear D. Germline-derived CDR1 and CDR2 are SGHAT and FQNNGV. V lost 5 bases, J lost 0 bases, and 5 bases lay in between. The length of the CDR3 is 13 residues. The CDR3 region is CASSRIAKNIQYF. Written as DNA, the CDR3 is TGTGCCAGCAGCCGCATAGCCAAAAACATTCAGTACTTC.

The rearrangement uses TRBV4-1 and TRBJ1-1; D possibly corresponds to TRBD1 (6 bases). Between the trimmed V and J ends, which lost 7 bases and 5 bases, there was a span of 14 bases. The CDR3 spans 13 residues. Germline-derived CDR1 and CDR2 are MGHRA and YSYEKL. The CDR3 sequence: CASNPRGGTEAFF. The CDR3 DNA reads TGCGCCAGCAACCCTAGGGGGGGGACTGAAGCTTTCTTT.

This clonotype was detected a few times. This sequence joins TRBV6-2 or TRBV6-3 and TRBJ2-7; D possibly matches TRBD1 or TRBD2 (6 bases each). Looked up from germline, CDR1 is MNHEY and CDR2 is SVGEGT. V lost 2 bases, J lost 5 bases, and 7 bases lay in between. The CDR3 covers 12 residues. CDR3 nucleotide sequence: TGTGCCAGCAGTTACAGGGGGGACGAGCAGTACTTC. This sequence encodes CASSYRGDEQYF.

V is TRBV5-1 and J is TRBJ2-5; maybe TRBD1 (5 bases). The J call may be incorrect, as the DNA end agrees better with TRBJ2-7. The CDR3 extends over 13 amino acids. CDR1 is SGHRS and CDR2 is YFSETQ in the germline V gene. The CDR3 nucleotides read TGCGCCAGCAGCTTGGCAGGGTCGGACGAGCAGTACTTC. It codes for CASSLAGSDEQYF.

The chain uses TRBV6-2 or TRBV6-3 and TRBJ2-7, with 8 bases identical to TRBD2. This CDR3 spans 12 amino acids. Germline CDR1 reads MNHEY; CDR2 reads SVGEGT. The V segment lost 10 bases and the J segment 4 bases; nucleotides outside the gene matches: 6. CDR3: CAIREGGYEQYF. DNA of the CDR3: TGTGCCATCCGGGAGGGCGGGTACGAGCAGTACTTC.

This CDR3 is CASSPAGSGEQYF. The CDR3 DNA follows: TGTGCCAGCAGCCCCGCCGGCTCTGGCGAGCAGTACTTC. The J gene is TRBJ2-5, the V gene TRBV7-2; D is ambiguous. The end of the DNA is better explained by TRBJ2-7, so the J call may be wrong. Germline V gene data show CDR1 as SGHTA and CDR2 as FQGNSA. The CDR3 extends over 13 amino acids.

The V and J genes are TRBV13 and TRBJ2-5, with 7 bases fitting TRBD1. The CDR3 covers 15 residues. Looked up from germline, CDR1 is PRHDT and CDR2 is FYEKMQ (reference sequence). With V trimmed by 1 base and J by 1 base, 3 bases remained unmatched. The CDR3 DNA follows: TGTGCCAGCAGCTTAGAGAACAGGGGCCAAGAGACCCAGTACTTC. Translated: CASSLENRGQETQYF.

This clonotype was seen only a few times. CDR3 loop: CASNNGTLNTGELFF. CDR3 DNA sequence: TGTGCCAGCAATAATGGGACTCTGAACACCGGGGAGCTGTTTTTT. This chain links TRBV6-2 or TRBV6-3 with TRBJ2-2; maybe TRBD2 (6 bases). Trimming removed 7 bases from V and 1 base from J, with 13 bases in between. From germline, CDR1 is MNHEY and CDR2 SVGEGT. The CDR3 has 15 residues.

The V gene is TRBV3-1, the J gene TRBJ2-1, with 9 bases lining up with TRBD2. V was pared by 5 bases and J by 2 bases, with 10 bases of the junction left unmatched. In germline, CDR1 is LGHDT, CDR2 YNNKEL (reference sequence). The CDR3 totals 17 residues. CDR3 nucleotides: TGTGCCAGCAGCTCCGCACATAGCGGGAGACCCTACAATGAGCAGTTCTTC. It translates to CASSSAHSGRPYNEQFF.

This chain connects TRBV11-2 to TRBJ2-2; 7 bases match TRBD1. Germline assignment: CDR1 SGHAT and CDR2 FQNNGV. CDR3 size: 15 residues. V shed 5 bases, J shed 7 bases, and the junction held 10 bases outside the gene matches. CDR3 region: CASSKVRGRSGELFF. The CDR3, as DNA: TGTGCCAGCAGCAAAGTGAGGGGGCGTAGCGGGGAGCTGTTTTTT. The whole variable domain, filled in from reference TRBV11-2 and TRBJ2-2, reads EAGVAQSPRYKIIEKRQSVAFWCNPISGHATLYWYQQILGQGPKLLIQFQNNGVVDDSQLPKDRFSAERLKGVDSTLKIQPAKLEDSAVYLCASSKVRGRSGELFFGEGSRLTVL.

The table lists this clonotype with many counts. This chain links TRBV11-2 with TRBJ2-5; a possible D gene is TRBD1 (5 bases). V was shortened by 0 bases and J by 0 bases, with 11 bases between the two germline ends. The germline V gene has CDR1 SGHAT and CDR2 FQNNGV. This CDR3 contains 16 residues. CDR3 region: CASSLDRTGYQETQYF. In nucleotides, the CDR3 is TGTGCCAGCAGCTTAGATCGCACAGGTTACCAAGAGACCCAGTACTTC.

Comment on this clonotype: A read error may produce the germline difference seen at one junction end. The V gene is TRBV9, the J gene TRBJ2-3; TRBD1 might be the D (6 bases). CDR3 size: 16 residues. Germline CDR1 SGDLS, CDR2 YYNGEE. CDR3 sequence (DNA): TGTGTCAGCAGCGCGACCGGGACACCGAGCACAGATACGCAGTATTTT. It translates to CVSSATGTPSTDTQYF.